These 21 T cell receptor beta chains were sequenced from one sample in a study of cytomegalovirus exposure and HLA in healthy donors. Use of 60 Vbeta and 13 Jbeta primers characterized the PCR. Repertoires were generated with immunoSEQ multiplex PCR, while TCRdb's copy carries only in-frame clones and drops some. This table has around 150,000 clones, 80% to 85% appearing once. Material: PBMCs. These receptors all stem from a girl aged 2-10 years in good health and CMV-seropositive.

This clone showed up just once. The chain is built from TRBV10-3 and TRBJ2-1; TRBD2 aligns across 10 bases. CDR1 and CDR2 (germline): ENHRY, SYGVKD. The CDR3 runs 20 residues. V gave up 0 bases and J gave up 6 bases; unmatched junction bases: 17. The CDR3: CAISESIKTTFSGRPNEQFF. CDR3 sequence (DNA): TGTGCCATCAGTGAGTCGATCAAAACGACTTTTAGCGGGAGGCCCAATGAGCAGTTCTTC.

The gene calls are TRBV28 and TRBJ1-4, with unresolved D. The V and J ends lost 1 base and 8 bases respectively, with 8 bases between them. This CDR3 has 13 amino acids. Germline V gene sequence: CDR1 MDHEN, CDR2 SYDVKM. The CDR3 protein is CASSLSGLEKLFF. CDR3 in DNA: TGTGCCAGCAGTTTATCTGGCCTCGAAAAACTGTTTTTT.

This clone was found a few times. The chain joins TRBV9 to TRBJ1-2; D is unclear. The CDR3 runs to 14 residues. Trimming cost V 0 bases and J 1 base, with 7 bases left between them. CDR1 is SGDLS, CDR2 YYNGEE, per germline. The CDR3 coding sequence is TGTGCCAGCAGCGTAGGGAACAGTAACTATGGCTACACCTTC. Translated, it gives CASSVGNSNYGYTF. The full variable domain, rest sourced from reference TRBV9 and TRBJ1-2, is DSGVTQTPKHLITATGQRVTLRCSPRSGDLSVYWYQQSLDQGLQFLIQYYNGEERAKGNILERFSAQQFPDLHSELNLSSLELGDSALYFCASSVGNSNYGYTFGSGTRLTVV.

The chain links TRBV4-1 to TRBJ2-5, with 11 bases identical to TRBD2. V trimming: 0 bases; J trimming: 3 bases; junction bases outside the gene matches: 9. Germline assignment: CDR1 MGHRA and CDR2 YSYEKL. The CDR3 runs to 18 residues. The CDR3 reads CASSQDNLAGGRKETQYF. Here the CDR3 DNA reads TGCGCCAGCAGCCAAGATAATCTAGCGGGAGGCCGAAAAGAGACCCAGTACTTC.

This clone has just one count. This chain uses TRBV27 with TRBJ2-3; maybe TRBD1 (5 bases). CDR3 size: 13 residues. V lost 6 bases to trimming and J lost 5 bases, with 12 bases between them. Germline V gene sequence: CDR1 MNHEY, CDR2 SMNVEV (reference sequence). The CDR3 protein is CASRPNRLDTQYF. CDR3 bases: TGTGCCAGCAGACCCAACAGGTTAGATACGCAGTATTTT.

The chain joins TRBV15 to TRBJ1-5, with D uncertain. From germline, CDR1 is LNHNV and CDR2 YYDKDF (reference sequence). The CDR3 spans 15 residues. V shed 0 bases and J shed 5 bases, with 11 bases lying between them. For the CDR3, the DNA is TGTGCCACCAGCAGAGATGAGGGCGGTTATCAGCCCCAGCATTTT. Protein product: CATSRDEGGYQPQHF.

The chain is built from TRBV19 and TRBJ2-3, with TRBD1 as a possible D gene (6 bases). The germline CDR1 and CDR2 sequences are LNHDA and SQIVND (reference sequence). The CDR3 covers 10 residues. The V end lost 8 bases, the J end lost 6 bases, and 6 bases lay between the germline ends. The CDR3 protein is CASQGDTQYF. The CDR3 DNA is TGTGCCAGTCAGGGGGATACGCAGTATTTT.

The V and J genes are TRBV7-9 and TRBJ2-2; tentatively, D is TRBD2 (6 bases). The V end lost 5 bases, the J end lost 2 bases, and 15 bases lay between the germline ends. This CDR3 has 16 residues. Germline V gene data show CDR1 as SEHNR and CDR2 as FQNEAQ (reference sequence). The CDR3 sequence: CASSPPAGSNTGELFF. For the CDR3, the DNA is TGTGCCAGCAGCCCCCCTGCGGGATCAAACACCGGGGAGCTGTTTTTT. Combining the CDR3 with reference TRBV7-9 and TRBJ2-2 gives the whole variable domain DTGVSQNPRHKITKRGQNVTFRCDPISEHNRLYWYRQTLGQGPEFLTYFQNEAQLEKSRLLSDRFSAERPKGSFSTLEIQRTEQGDSAMYLCASSPPAGSNTGELFFGEGSRLTVL.

V gene TRBV4-1 combines with J gene TRBJ1-2, with D unresolved. V was pared by 1 base and J by 8 bases, with 8 bases between. Germline V gene sequence: CDR1 MGHRA, CDR2 YSYEKL. The CDR3 is made up of 12 amino acids. The CDR3 reads CASSQGAGGYTF. For the CDR3, the DNA is TGCGCCAGCAGCCAAGGTGCGGGGGGCTACACCTTC.

The V and J genes are TRBV21-1 and TRBJ2-5; the DNA was not used to check the table's D call, TRBD1. TRBV21-1 represents a pseudogene. This CDR3 is built from 16 residues. The CDR3 sequence: CASRPWGLPVEETQYF. In DNA form, the CDR3 reads TGTGCCAGCAGACCCTGGGGCCTACCTGTCGAAGAGACCCAGTACTTC.

This sequence joins TRBV5-1 and TRBJ2-1, with a tentative D call TRBD2 (6 bases). Trimming cost V 1 base and J 1 base, with 24 bases left between them. In germline, CDR1 is SGHRS, CDR2 YFSETQ. This CDR3 region has 20 residues. The CDR3 loop is CASSLTGTDYPIRSYNEQFF. CDR3 DNA sequence: TGCGCCAGCAGCTTGACGGGGACGGACTATCCCATCAGATCCTACAATGAGCAGTTCTTC.

The rearrangement uses TRBV7-6 and TRBJ2-5, with D hard to call. The CDR3 consists of 15 residues. Trimming removed 5 bases at V and 0 bases at J, with 13 bases between. Germline lookup yields CDR1 SGHVS and CDR2 FNYEAQ. CDR3 amino acids: CASSLNPSHQETQYF. In DNA, the CDR3 is TGTGCCAGCAGCCTAAATCCCTCCCACCAAGAGACCCAGTACTTC.

The gene calls are TRBV5-1 and TRBJ2-3; the match to TRBD2 covers 7 bases. This CDR3 region has 14 residues. J was trimmed by 2 bases and V by 2 bases; bases with no gene match: 2. CDR1 is SGHRS and CDR2 is YFSETQ in the germline V gene. CDR3 residues: CASSFERDTDTQYF. The CDR3 region has the DNA TGCGCCAGCAGCTTTGAGCGGGACACAGATACGCAGTATTTT.

To note about this clone: Within the sample, other DNA sequences also encode this same CDR3. The chain is built from TRBV7-9 and TRBJ1-4; D possibly corresponds to TRBD1 (5 bases). V lost 1 base to trimming and J lost 8 bases, with 11 bases between them. CDR1 and CDR2 (germline): SEHNR, FQNEAQ (reference sequence). CDR3 size: 14 residues. The CDR3: CASSLGGGNEKLFF. The CDR3 DNA sequence: TGTGCCAGCAGCTTAGGCGGGGGTAACGAAAAACTGTTTTTT.

This clone was picked up a small number of times. The rearrangement links TRBV6-5 to TRBJ2-6; 9 bases are shared with TRBD1. Germline V gene lookup returns CDR1 MNHEY and CDR2 SVGAGI. V trimming: 10 bases; J trimming: 2 bases; junction bases outside the gene matches: 6. CDR3 length: 15 residues. The CDR3 here is CATETGGAGANVLTF. CDR3 DNA: TGTGCCACTGAAACAGGGGGCGCTGGGGCCAACGTCCTGACTTTC.

The chain employs TRBV15 and TRBJ1-5; 8 nucleotides agree with TRBD1. In germline, CDR1 is LNHNV, CDR2 YYDKDF (reference sequence). The junction had 6 bases not matched to a gene; V was cut back by 6 bases and J by 2 bases. The CDR3 consists of 15 residues. CDR3 nucleotides: TGTGCCACCAGTGGTTGGGGACAGGGCAATCAGCCCCAGCATTTT. Translating it yields CATSGWGQGNQPQHF.

This chain joins TRBV11-2 and TRBJ1-5, with D perhaps TRBD1 (6 bases). The CDR3 consists of 16 residues. The germline V gene has CDR1 SGHAT and CDR2 FQNNGV. Trimming took 3 bases from V and 0 from J, leaving 12 bases between them. DNA for the CDR3: TGTGCCAGCAGCTTTGGGACATCGGATAGCAATCAGCCCCAGCATTTT. It encodes CASSFGTSDSNQPQHF.

This chain joins TRBV25-1 and TRBJ1-1, with unresolved D. This CDR3 contains 14 residues. The V gene lost 3 bases and the J gene lost 4 bases, with 12 bases spanning the gap. Per the germline V gene, CDR1 is MGHDK and CDR2 is SYGVNS. As DNA, the CDR3 is TGTGCCAGCAGTGACTCTAGACTGTCCACTGAAGCTTTCTTT. Protein sequence: CASSDSRLSTEAFF.

The chain couples TRBV10-3 to TRBJ1-2; D is undetermined. V was pared by 2 bases and J by 7 bases, with 8 bases between. Germline-derived CDR1 and CDR2 are ENHRY and SYGVKD. CDR3 size: 12 residues. For the CDR3, the DNA is TGTGCCATCAGTGAGGAGAGAGGTGGCTACACCTTC. This translates into CAISEERGGYTF.

The rearrangement uses TRBV29-1 and TRBJ1-1; maybe TRBD1 (6 bases). The ends were cut back, 5 bases at V and 6 bases at J, with 19 bases in the middle. The CDR3 contains 14 residues. Per germline, CDR1 SQVTM and CDR2 ANQGSEA. The DNA of the CDR3 is TGCAGCGTTTCCCCCACAGGGTGGGGCGCTGAAGCTTTCTTT. This codes for CSVSPTGWGAEAFF. Complete variable domain (other parts from reference TRBV29-1 and TRBJ1-1): SAVISQKPSRDICQRGTSLTIQCQVDSQVTMMFWYRQQPGQSLTLIATANQGSEATYESGFVIDKFPISRPNLTFSTLTVSNMSPEDSSIYLCSVSPTGWGAEAFFGQGTRLTVV.

The chain couples TRBV30 to TRBJ2-5; 9 positions match TRBD1. CDR1 is GTSNPN and CDR2 is SVGIG in the germline V gene (reference sequence). CDR3 size: 13 residues. The junction had 0 bases not matched to a gene; V was cut back by 0 bases and J by 4 bases. For the CDR3, the DNA is TGTGCCTGGAGTGTGACAGGGGGAGAGACCCAGTACTTC. It yields the protein CAWSVTGGETQYF.